A selection of T cell receptor beta chains follows, all from one sample in a study of blood T cell repertoires in COVID-19. Sequenced by immunoSEQ multiplex PCR; TCRdb stores in-frame clones only, minus some. The table shows some 87,000 clones, with 81% occurring only once. The sequencing sample was made of peripheral blood. The source of these receptors is a man older than 75 with active or convalescent COVID-19. Each CDR3 is given without its conserved first and last residue. Size tells how often a clone was seen (once, few, many) or the class of an expanded clone, and some rows leave it out.

j_call clone_size v_call cdr3_aa
TRBJ1-1 . TRBV3-1/TRBV3-2 ASSQDRVMNTEAF
TRBJ2-1 . TRBV9 ASSSPSGGDHNEQF
TRBJ1-5 . TRBV3-1/TRBV3-2 ASSQDRAGQPQH
TRBJ2-7 . TRBV5-1 ASSPSGQGAYEQY
TRBJ1-5 once TRBV7-9 ASSFWQSPFSNQPQH
TRBJ2-1 once TRBV6-5 ASSPSGVTYNEQF
TRBJ2-5 few TRBV5-5 ASSFELTGTASQTQY
TRBJ2-3 . TRBV19 ASKQGPSTDTQY
TRBJ2-1 . TRBV7-6 ASSLVQASGGAGEQF
TRBJ2-7 once TRBV18 ASSQVSGEQY
TRBJ2-1 . TRBV7-9 ASSHGGLLLL
TRBJ1-5 . TRBV6-1 ASSELIRSGVVYHQPQH
TRBJ2-4 . TRBV6-5 ASSVAGEGGNIQY
TRBJ1-5 . TRBV5-1 ASSLGPAGNQPQH
TRBJ2-3 . TRBV9 ASMKEPRVPTDTQY
TRBJ2-1 once TRBV12-5 ASGVDGYQQF
TRBJ2-5 . TRBV2 ASSEVGRDQETQY
TRBJ2-1 few TRBV29-1 SALLAVSYNEQF
TRBJ1-5 once TRBV19 ASTPWGDYQPQH
TRBJ2-3 . TRBV3-1/TRBV3-2 ASSQEGTSGGRSDTQY
TRBJ2-5 . TRBV7-9 ASSPRSGAGETQY
TRBJ2-3 once TRBV7-8 ASSTRGGGTDTQY
TRBJ2-1 . TRBV12-3/TRBV12-4 ASSLSRGEQF
TRBJ2-1 . TRBV18 ASSYYGRSYNEQF
TRBJ1-2 . TRBV6-5 ASRDSPGGGYT
TRBJ2-2 . TRBV5-1 ASREGDYNTGELF
TRBJ1-4 . TRBV5-6 ASSLDQGAGGEKLF
TRBJ2-5 . TRBV5-1 ASSYSQETQY
TRBJ2-7 . TRBV5-6 ASSLFGTSPYEQY
TRBJ2-5 . TRBV7-9 ASSVRDRGLPAEH
TRBJ1-5 . TRBV6-4 ASSVQGGQPQH
TRBJ2-3 . TRBV3-1/TRBV3-2 ASSQGMGGGFTDTQY
TRBJ2-7 few TRBV30 AWTPGRDTYEQY
TRBJ1-4 . TRBV19 ATQTGDDATNEKLF
TRBJ2-1 . TRBV20-1 SASSPVGGSLTTEQF
TRBJ2-2 . TRBV9 ATTPEQGVMDTGELF
TRBJ1-1 . TRBV27 ASSSYRGGNTEAF
TRBJ1-4 . TRBV7-9 ASIAGGNNEKLF
TRBJ1-2 . TRBV6-5 ASSYLQNYGYT
TRBJ1-5 . TRBV19 ASSMAGRGLVPQH
TRBJ2-1 . TRBV7-8 ASSLARGISYNEQF
TRBJ2-2 . TRBV5-4 ASSRSSGDHTGELF
TRBJ1-2 once TRBV9 ASSVVGTGVALHGYT
TRBJ2-7 . TRBV2 ASLGGNSYEQY
TRBJ1-5 . TRBV5-3 ARSSATGGSRSGRNQPQH
TRBJ1-1 . TRBV7-2 ASSNRDRGNTEAF
TRBJ1-1 . TRBV6-5 ASSYSSLITEAF
TRBJ1-5 . TRBV19 ASSIWGEGNQPQH
TRBJ2-1 . TRBV18 ASSPRASGGLSSYNEQF
TRBJ1-5 . TRBV10-3 AISDQGMDQPQH
TRBJ2-7 . TRBV3-1/TRBV3-2 ASSHPNPRQGTTYEQY
TRBJ2-7 . TRBV5-1 ASSLQREREQY
TRBJ2-5 . TRBV7-8 ASSLVEAGSGETQY
TRBJ2-5 . TRBV7-2 ASSSTGDFYQETQY
TRBJ2-3 once TRBV12-5 ASGLAGETDTQY
TRBJ1-1 . TRBV6-5 ASRGTMNTEAF
TRBJ1-2 . TRBV3-1/TRBV3-2 ASSQVGGGYT
TRBJ2-3 . TRBV28 ASSRQGAGDTQY
TRBJ2-1 . TRBV28 ASSTGLAGAEQF